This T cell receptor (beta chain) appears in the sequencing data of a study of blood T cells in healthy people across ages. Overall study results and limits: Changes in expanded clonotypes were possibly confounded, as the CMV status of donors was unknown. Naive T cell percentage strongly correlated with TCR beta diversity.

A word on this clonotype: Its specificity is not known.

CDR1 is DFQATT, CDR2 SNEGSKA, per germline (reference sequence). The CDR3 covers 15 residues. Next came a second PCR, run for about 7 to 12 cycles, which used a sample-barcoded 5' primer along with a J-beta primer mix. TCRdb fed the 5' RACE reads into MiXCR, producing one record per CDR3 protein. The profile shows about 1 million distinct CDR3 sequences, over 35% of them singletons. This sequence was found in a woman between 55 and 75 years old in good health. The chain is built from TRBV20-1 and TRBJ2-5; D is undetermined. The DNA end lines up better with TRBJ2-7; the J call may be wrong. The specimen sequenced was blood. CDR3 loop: CSARRPGPVMDEQYF. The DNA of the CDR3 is TGCAGTGCTCGCCGGCCCGGGCCGGTAATGGACGAGCAGTACTTC.